This T cell receptor beta chain was documented in a study of early T cells in non-severe SARS-CoV-2 infection. Separate cDNA molecules each had unique molecular identifiers attached to them. MiXCR was run by TCRdb on the 5' RACE reads, yielding one entry per CDR3 protein. Found here are roughly 70,000 distinct CDR3 sequences, about an eighth of them singletons; the top ten hold 0.95% to 1.5%. The CDR3 has 11 amino acids. The ends were cut back, 7 bases at V and 10 bases at J, with 11 bases in the middle. CDR1 is LGHNT and CDR2 is FRNRAP in the germline V gene. What was sequenced was whole blood. This chain uses TRBV12-5 with TRBJ2-1; the D is unclear. This sequence was found in an adult who was a healthcare worker with PCR-confirmed SARS-CoV-2 infection or an uninfected control (not recorded which). The CDR3 DNA follows: TGTGCTAGTGCCTTGGGCCAGGAGCAGTTCTTC. Protein: CASALGQEQFF. Full variable domain (remainder filled in from reference TRBV12-5 and TRBJ2-1): DARVTQTPRHKVTEMGQEVTMRCQPILGHNTVFWYRQTMMQGLELLAYFRNRAPLDDSGMPKDRFSAEMPDATLATLKIQPSEPRDSAVYFCASALGQEQFFGPGTRLTVL.